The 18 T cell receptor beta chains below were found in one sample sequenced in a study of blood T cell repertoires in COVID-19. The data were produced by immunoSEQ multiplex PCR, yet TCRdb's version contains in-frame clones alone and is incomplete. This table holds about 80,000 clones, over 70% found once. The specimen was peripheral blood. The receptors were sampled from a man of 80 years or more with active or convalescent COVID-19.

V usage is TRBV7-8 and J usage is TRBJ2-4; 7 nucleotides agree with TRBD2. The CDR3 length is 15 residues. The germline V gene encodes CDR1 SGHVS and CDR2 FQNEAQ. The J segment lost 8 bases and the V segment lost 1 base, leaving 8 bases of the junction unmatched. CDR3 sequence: CASSLEWTRGYIQYF. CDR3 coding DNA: TGTGCCAGCAGCTTAGAGTGGACTAGAGGCTACATTCAGTACTTC.

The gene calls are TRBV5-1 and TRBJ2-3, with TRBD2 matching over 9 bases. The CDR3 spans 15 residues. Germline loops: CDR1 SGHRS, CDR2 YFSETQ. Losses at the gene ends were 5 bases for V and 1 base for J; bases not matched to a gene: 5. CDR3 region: CASRGREGRTDTQYF. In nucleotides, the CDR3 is TGCGCCAGCAGGGGGCGGGAGGGCCGCACAGATACGCAGTATTTT.

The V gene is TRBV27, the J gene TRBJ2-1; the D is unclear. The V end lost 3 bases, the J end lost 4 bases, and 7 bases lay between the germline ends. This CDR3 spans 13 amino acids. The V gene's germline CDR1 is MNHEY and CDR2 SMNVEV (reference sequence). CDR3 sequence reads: CASSFSDYNEQFF. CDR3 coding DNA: TGTGCCAGCAGTTTTTCAGATTACAATGAGCAGTTCTTC.

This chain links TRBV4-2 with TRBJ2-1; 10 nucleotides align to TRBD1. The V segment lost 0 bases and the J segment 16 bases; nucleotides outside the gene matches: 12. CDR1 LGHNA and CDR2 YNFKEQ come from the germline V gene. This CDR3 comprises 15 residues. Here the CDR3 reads CASSQEEGRGTGVFF. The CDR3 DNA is TGTGCCAGCAGCCAAGAAGAAGGTCGCGGGACAGGGGTATTCTTC.

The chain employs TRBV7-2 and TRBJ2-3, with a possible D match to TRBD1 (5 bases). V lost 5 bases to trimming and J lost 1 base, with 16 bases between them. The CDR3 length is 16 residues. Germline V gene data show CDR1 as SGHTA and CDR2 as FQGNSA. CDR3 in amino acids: CASSISRVGGTDTQYF. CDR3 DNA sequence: TGTGCCAGCAGCATAAGCAGGGTTGGGGGCACAGATACGCAGTATTTT.

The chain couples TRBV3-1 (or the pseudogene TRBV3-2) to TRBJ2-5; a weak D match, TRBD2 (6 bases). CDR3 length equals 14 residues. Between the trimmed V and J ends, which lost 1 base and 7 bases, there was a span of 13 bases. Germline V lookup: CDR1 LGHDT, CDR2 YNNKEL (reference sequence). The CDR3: CASSQVAGPGTQYF. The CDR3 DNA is TGTGCCAGCAGCCAAGTCGCGGGACCGGGGACCCAGTACTTC.

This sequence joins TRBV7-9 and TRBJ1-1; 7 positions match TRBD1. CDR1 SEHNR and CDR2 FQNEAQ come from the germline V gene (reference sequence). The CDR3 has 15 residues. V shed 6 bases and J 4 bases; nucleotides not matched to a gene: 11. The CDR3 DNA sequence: TGTGCCAGCAGTCACGACAGGGATTGGGGCACTGAAGCTTTCTTT. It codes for CASSHDRDWGTEAFF.

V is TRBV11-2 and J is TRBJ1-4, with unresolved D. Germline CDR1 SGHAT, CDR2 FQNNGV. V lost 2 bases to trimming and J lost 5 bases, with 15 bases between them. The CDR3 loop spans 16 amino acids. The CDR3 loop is CASSLPLDGNNEKLFF. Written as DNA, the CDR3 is TGTGCCAGCAGCTTACCACTCGACGGGAACAATGAAAAACTGTTTTTT.

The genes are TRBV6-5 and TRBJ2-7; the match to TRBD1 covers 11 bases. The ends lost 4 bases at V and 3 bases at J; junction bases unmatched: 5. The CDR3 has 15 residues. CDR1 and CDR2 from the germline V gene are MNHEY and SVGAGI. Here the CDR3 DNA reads TGTGCCAGCAGTTTCCTGGACAGGGGGCGCTACGAGCAGTACTTC. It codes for CASSFLDRGRYEQYF.

CDR3 DNA sequence: TGTGCCAGCAGCGCCACAGGGTGGGGAGAAGAAGCTTTCTTT. This encodes CASSATGWGEEAFF. This chain uses TRBV5-6 with TRBJ1-1; D perhaps matches TRBD1 (6 bases). Germline lookup yields CDR1 SGHDT and CDR2 YYEEEE. The V end lost 4 bases, the J end lost 8 bases, and 18 bases lay between the germline ends. The CDR3 consists of 14 residues.

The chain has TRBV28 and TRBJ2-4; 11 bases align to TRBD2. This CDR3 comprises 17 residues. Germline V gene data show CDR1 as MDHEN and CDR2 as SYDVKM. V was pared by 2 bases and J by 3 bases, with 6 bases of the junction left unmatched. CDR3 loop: CASSLLAGGGGKNIQYF. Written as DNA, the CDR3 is TGTGCCAGCAGTTTACTAGCGGGAGGAGGGGGCAAAAACATTCAGTACTTC.

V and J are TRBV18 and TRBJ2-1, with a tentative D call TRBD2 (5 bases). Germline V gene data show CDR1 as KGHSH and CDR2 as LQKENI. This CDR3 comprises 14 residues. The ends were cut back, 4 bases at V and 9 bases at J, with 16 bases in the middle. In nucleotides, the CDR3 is TGTGCCAGCTCACATGAGACTAAAGGAGGTGAGCAGTTCTTC. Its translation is CASSHETKGGEQFF.

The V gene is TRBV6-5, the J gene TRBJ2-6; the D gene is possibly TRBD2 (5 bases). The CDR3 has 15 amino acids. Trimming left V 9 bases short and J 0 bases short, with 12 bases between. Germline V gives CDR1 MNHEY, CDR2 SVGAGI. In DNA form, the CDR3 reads TGTGCCAGTCCATCTGCGGGCTCTGGGGCCAACGTCCTGACTTTC. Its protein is CASPSAGSGANVLTF.

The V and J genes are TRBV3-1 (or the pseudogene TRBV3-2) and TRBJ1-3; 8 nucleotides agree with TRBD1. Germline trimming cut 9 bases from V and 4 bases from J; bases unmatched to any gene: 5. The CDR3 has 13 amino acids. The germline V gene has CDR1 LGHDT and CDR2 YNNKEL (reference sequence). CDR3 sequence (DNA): TGTGCCAGTACAGGGGGACTCGGAAACACCATATATTTT. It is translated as CASTGGLGNTIYF.

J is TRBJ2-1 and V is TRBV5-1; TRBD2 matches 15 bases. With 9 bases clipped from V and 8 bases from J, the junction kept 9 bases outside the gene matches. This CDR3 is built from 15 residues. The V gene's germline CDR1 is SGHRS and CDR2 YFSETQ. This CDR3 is CATARTSGREDEQFF. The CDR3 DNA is TGCGCCACCGCTAGGACTAGCGGGAGGGAGGATGAGCAGTTCTTC.

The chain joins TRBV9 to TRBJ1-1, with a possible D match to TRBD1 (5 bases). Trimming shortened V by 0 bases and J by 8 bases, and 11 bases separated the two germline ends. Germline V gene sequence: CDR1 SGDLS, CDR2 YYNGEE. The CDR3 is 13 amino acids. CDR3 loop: CASSVASRQEAFF. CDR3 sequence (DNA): TGTGCCAGCAGCGTAGCGTCAAGACAGGAAGCTTTCTTT.

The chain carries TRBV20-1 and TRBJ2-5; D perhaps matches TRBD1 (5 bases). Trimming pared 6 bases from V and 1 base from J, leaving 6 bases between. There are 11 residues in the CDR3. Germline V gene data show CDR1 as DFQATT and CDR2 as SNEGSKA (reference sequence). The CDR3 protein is CSARVQETQYF. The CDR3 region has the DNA TGCAGTGCCAGGGTCCAAGAGACCCAGTACTTC.

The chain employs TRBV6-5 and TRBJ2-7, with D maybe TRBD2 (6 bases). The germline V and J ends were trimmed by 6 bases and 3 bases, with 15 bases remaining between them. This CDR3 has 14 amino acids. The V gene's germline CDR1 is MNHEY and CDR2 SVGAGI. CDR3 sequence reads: CASRRASVHYEQYF. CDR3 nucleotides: TGTGCCAGCAGGCGGGCTAGCGTGCACTACGAGCAGTACTTC.